Each of the 18 T cell receptor beta chains below was sequenced from the same sample in a study of blood T cell repertoires in COVID-19. Produced via immunoSEQ multiplex PCR; TCRdb's table is partial and in-frame only. Of around 150,000 clones detected, around 80% appear once; the ten largest clones hold roughly 3.4%. The material sequenced was PBMCs or T cells enriched from blood (not recorded which). Receptors originate from a woman aged 55-70 years who had recovered from COVID-19.

The rearrangement joins TRBV6-1 to TRBJ2-1; D is possibly TRBD1 (6 bases). Looked up from germline, CDR1 is MNHNS and CDR2 is SASEGT. V dropped 0 bases and J dropped 1 base, with 10 bases sitting between them. The CDR3 sequence is 16 residues long. The DNA for the CDR3 is TGTGCCAGCAGTGAAGCTTTGGACAGTTCCTACAATGAGCAGTTCTTC. Translating gives CASSEALDSSYNEQFF.

This clone was picked up a small number of times. This chain uses TRBV2 with TRBJ1-1; 9 bases agree with TRBD1. The CDR3 is 14 amino acids. The V gene end was trimmed by 5 bases and the J gene end by 3 bases; junction bases not matched to a gene: 4. Germline CDR1 reads SNHLY; CDR2 reads FYNNEI. CDR3 sequence (DNA): TGTGCCAGCAGTCAGGACAGGGGCTACACTGAAGCTTTCTTT. This translates into CASSQDRGYTEAFF.

The chain uses TRBV6-5 and TRBJ1-2; 10 bases match TRBD1. The germline CDR1 and CDR2 sequences are MNHEY and SVGAGI. CDR3 length: 14 amino acids. V shed 6 bases and J 4 bases; nucleotides not matched to a gene: 5. The DNA for the CDR3 is TGTGCCAGCAGGGCGACAGGGGGCGCCTATGGCTACACCTTC. Amino acids: CASRATGGAYGYTF.

The CDR3 DNA reads as TGTGCCAGCAGCCCGACAGGGAGCTCCTATAATTCACCCCTCCACTTT. This translates into CASSPTGSSYNSPLHF. The J gene is TRBJ1-6, the V gene TRBV9, with 7 nucleotides matching TRBD1. The V and J ends lost 4 bases and 0 bases, in that order; junction bases with no gene match: 4. The CDR3 has 16 amino acids. CDR1 is SGDLS and CDR2 is YYNGEE in the germline V gene.

The CDR3 DNA reads as TGTGCCAGCAGGACAGGGCATGGCTACACCTTC. It translates to CASRTGHGYTF. The V gene is TRBV12-3 or TRBV12-4, the J gene TRBJ1-2; TRBD1 matches 7 bases. The CDR3 sequence is 11 residues long. V was clipped by 6 bases and J by 6 bases; unmatched bases: 1.

V usage is TRBV2 and J usage is TRBJ2-1, with TRBD2 as a possible D gene (6 bases). Looked up from germline, CDR1 is SNHLY and CDR2 is FYNNEI. This CDR3 region has 13 residues. Trimming left V 2 bases short and J 7 bases short, with 9 bases between. The CDR3 protein is CASSELARNEQFF. For the CDR3, the DNA is TGTGCCAGCAGTGAACTAGCGAGGAATGAGCAGTTCTTC.

The chain recombines TRBV12-3 or TRBV12-4 with TRBJ1-2; D not resolved. The CDR3 runs to 13 residues. Trimming stripped 1 base from V and 7 bases from J, with 10 bases between. CDR3 in amino acids: CASSLVGGLGYTF. CDR3 nucleotides: TGTGCCAGCAGTTTAGTGGGTGGGCTTGGCTACACCTTC.

Many counts were recorded for this clone. The chain couples TRBV6-1 to TRBJ1-5; D is unresolved. The length of the CDR3 is 14 residues. Germline V gene data show CDR1 as MNHNS and CDR2 as SASEGT. V lost 1 base and J 5 bases, leaving 9 bases between the germline ends. The CDR3 nucleotides read TGTGCCAGCAGTGAAGGGGTCGAGGATCAGCCCCAGCATTTT. Protein: CASSEGVEDQPQHF.

The chain couples TRBV7-8 to TRBJ1-6; D gene uncertain. The CDR3 loop spans 15 amino acids. V gave up 3 bases and J gave up 1 base, with 7 bases separating them. Germline lookup yields CDR1 SGHVS and CDR2 FQNEAQ. CDR3 sequence (DNA): TGTGCCAGCAGCTTCACGGGTTCCTATAATTCACCCCTCCACTTT. Encoded protein: CASSFTGSYNSPLHF.

J is TRBJ2-7 and V is TRBV9; tentatively, D is TRBD2 (5 bases). This CDR3 contains 15 residues. V dropped 4 bases and J dropped 3 bases, with 17 bases sitting between them. CDR1 and CDR2 (germline): SGDLS, YYNGEE. CDR3 bases: TGTGCCAGCAGCCCTGTTTCCGGAGGACTCTACGAGCAGTACTTC. Its translation: CASSPVSGGLYEQYF.

The gene calls are TRBV2 and TRBJ1-5, with D unclear. Looked up from germline, CDR1 is SNHLY and CDR2 is FYNNEI. V was trimmed by 4 bases and J by 5 bases, leaving 15 bases between them. This CDR3 comprises 15 residues. The CDR3 DNA follows: TGTGCCAGCAGTGGCGTTGGAGGGTCCGATCAGCCCCAGCATTTT. It yields the protein CASSGVGGSDQPQHF.

This rearrangement joins TRBV6-5 to TRBJ1-3, with TRBD1 matching 9 bases. CDR3 length equals 16 residues. Trimming at V came to 4 bases and at J to 5 bases, leaving 9 bases not matched to a gene. In germline, CDR1 is MNHEY, CDR2 SVGAGI. For the CDR3, the DNA is TGTGCCAGCAGTTTACGGACAGGGGAGCATAGAAACACCATATATTTT. The encoded protein is CASSLRTGEHRNTIYF.

Concerning this clone: The junction departs from the called germline gene at one end, perhaps through a read error. The chain links TRBV29-1 to TRBJ2-7; D is ambiguous. Germline-derived CDR1 and CDR2 are SQVTM and ANQGSEA. The CDR3 loop spans 10 amino acids. CDR3 DNA: TGCAGCGTTGTGTCCTCCGAGCAGTACTTC. This sequence encodes CSVVSSEQYF.

The chain combines TRBV19 with TRBJ1-2, with D tentatively TRBD1 (6 bases). V lost 1 base and J 4 bases, leaving 7 bases between the germline ends. Germline V gives CDR1 LNHDA, CDR2 SQIVND (reference sequence). This CDR3 has 13 amino acids. CDR3 in DNA: TGTGCCAGTAGTATAGGGACAGCCTATGGCTACACCTTC. The encoded protein is CASSIGTAYGYTF.

The chain couples TRBV5-4 to TRBJ1-4; 10 bases are shared with TRBD1. V lost 4 bases and J lost 8; bases outside the gene matches: 8. Per the germline V gene, CDR1 is SGHNT and CDR2 is YYREEE (reference sequence). The CDR3 runs 15 residues. CDR3 sequence (DNA): TGTGCCAGCAGCACCGGACAGGGGGTATACGAAAAACTGTTTTTT. Protein sequence: CASSTGQGVYEKLFF.

This clone was observed a few times. The rearrangement links TRBV2 to TRBJ2-7, with D tentatively TRBD2 (6 bases). Germline V gene data show CDR1 as SNHLY and CDR2 as FYNNEI. Between the trimmed V and J ends, which lost 2 bases and 13 bases, there was a span of 18 bases. CDR3 length equals 13 residues. The CDR3 is CASSEMGEGDFYF. The CDR3, as DNA: TGTGCCAGCAGTGAAATGGGGGAAGGGGACTTCTACTTC. The variable domain in full, completed from reference TRBV2 and TRBJ2-7, reads EPEVTQTPSHQVTQMGQEVILRCVPISNHLYFYWYRQILGQKVEFLVSFYNNEISEKSEIFDDQFSVERPDGSNFTLKIRSTKLEDSAMYFCASSEMGEGDFYFGPGTRLTVT.

J is TRBJ2-7 and V is TRBV4-1; D unclear. The CDR3 spans 13 residues. The germline CDR1 and CDR2 sequences are MGHRA and YSYEKL. V was cut by 0 bases and J by 6 bases, with 9 bases left in between. This CDR3 is CASSQESQIEQYF. As DNA, the CDR3 is TGCGCCAGCAGCCAAGAGTCGCAGATCGAGCAGTACTTC.

Worth noting for this clone: Other nucleotide sequences from this sample produce the same CDR3. The rearrangement links TRBV18 to TRBJ2-3; TRBD2 agrees at 7 bases. This CDR3 is built from 15 residues. After removal of 3 bases from V and 0 bases from J, the junction contained 3 bases not matched to a gene. Per the germline V gene, CDR1 is KGHSH and CDR2 is LQKENI. The CDR3 region has the DNA TGTGCCAGCTCACCGCCGGGGGGAAGCACAGATACGCAGTATTTT. Protein: CASSPPGGSTDTQYF.